The 3 T cell receptor beta chains given below trace back to one sample, sequenced in a study of shared T cell receptors in the human thymus. Produced via immunoSEQ multiplex PCR; TCRdb's table is partial and in-frame only. Of around 730,000 clones in the sample, roughly 88% are singletons; the top ten hold about 0.0098%. The same sample was also used in a study of human thymus T cells.

The sample was thymocytes. These receptors were collected from a girl under two years old with a congenital heart defect.

CDR3 sequence reads: CASSSGQGFQETQYF. CDR3 DNA sequence: TGCGCCAGCAGCTCCGGACAGGGTTTCCAAGAGACCCAGTACTTC. The genes are TRBV5-1 and TRBJ2-5, with 8 bases aligning to TRBD1. Germline values: CDR1 SGHRS, CDR2 YFSETQ. The CDR3 length is 15 residues. Unmatched junction bases numbered 5, after V lost 3 bases and J lost 1 base.

The V gene is TRBV21-1, the J gene TRBJ1-6. TRBV21-1 is deemed a pseudogene. This CDR3 has 16 amino acids. CDR3 sequence: CATLSPLRVRNSPLHF. In DNA, the CDR3 is TGTGCCACCCTCTCCCCTTTACGGGTTAGGAATTCACCCCTCCACTTT.

The chain employs TRBV4-1 and TRBJ2-1; TRBD2 aligns across 10 bases. The germline V gene has CDR1 MGHRA and CDR2 YSYEKL. V lost 1 base to trimming and J lost 5 bases; unmatched junction nucleotides: 8. The CDR3 has 17 residues. CDR3 sequence: CASSQAGLAGDHNEQFF. The CDR3 nucleotides read TGCGCCAGCAGCCAAGCGGGGCTAGCGGGGGACCACAATGAGCAGTTCTTC.